Detailed here is one T cell receptor beta chain. RNA in amounts of about 0.5 to 1 ug was reverse transcribed with random hexamers. TCRdb used MiXCR to reprocess the immunoSEQ multiplex PCR reads, holding one entry per CDR3 protein. The sample lists around 80,000 distinct CDR3 sequences; over 85% were seen once. There are 18 residues in the CDR3. Germline loops: CDR1 SGHAT, CDR2 FQNNGV. The V end was cut by 2 bases, the J end by 5 bases, with 25 bases between. The record originates from a study of CD8 T cells in Susac syndrome. Sequenced: CD8+ T cells from PBMCs. This chain links TRBV11-2 with TRBJ2-7; no clear D gene. The sequence came from a human donor with Susac syndrome. CDR3 residues: CASSLFGVTGRQPHEQYF. In nucleotides, the CDR3 is TGTGCCAGCAGCTTATTTGGGGTGACCGGGCGACAACCCCACGAGCAGTACTTC.